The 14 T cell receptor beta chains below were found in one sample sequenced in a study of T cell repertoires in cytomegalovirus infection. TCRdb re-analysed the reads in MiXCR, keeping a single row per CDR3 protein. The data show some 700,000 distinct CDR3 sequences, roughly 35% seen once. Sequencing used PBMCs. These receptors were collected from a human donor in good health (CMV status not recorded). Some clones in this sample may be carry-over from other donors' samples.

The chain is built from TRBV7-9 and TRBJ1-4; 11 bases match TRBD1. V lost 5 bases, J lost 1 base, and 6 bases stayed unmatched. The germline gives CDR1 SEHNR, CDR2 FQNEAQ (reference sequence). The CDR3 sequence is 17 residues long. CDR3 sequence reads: CASSPRDRGGTNEKLFF. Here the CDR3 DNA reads TGTGCCAGCAGCCCCCGGGACAGGGGGGGAACTAATGAAAAACTGTTTTTT.

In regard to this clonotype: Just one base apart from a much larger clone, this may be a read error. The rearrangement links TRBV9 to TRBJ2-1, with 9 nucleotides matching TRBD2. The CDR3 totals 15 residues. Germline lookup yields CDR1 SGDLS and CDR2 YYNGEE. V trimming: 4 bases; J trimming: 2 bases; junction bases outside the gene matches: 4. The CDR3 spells CASSTAGGPYNEQFF. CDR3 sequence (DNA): TGTGCCAGCAGCACCGCGGGGGGGCCCTACAATGAGCAGTTCTTC.

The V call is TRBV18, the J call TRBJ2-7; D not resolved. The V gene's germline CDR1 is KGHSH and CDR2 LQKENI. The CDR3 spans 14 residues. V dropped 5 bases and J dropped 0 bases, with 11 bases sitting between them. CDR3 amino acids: CASSEAVGSYEQYF. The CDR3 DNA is TGTGCCAGCTCAGAGGCAGTGGGCTCCTACGAGCAGTACTTC.

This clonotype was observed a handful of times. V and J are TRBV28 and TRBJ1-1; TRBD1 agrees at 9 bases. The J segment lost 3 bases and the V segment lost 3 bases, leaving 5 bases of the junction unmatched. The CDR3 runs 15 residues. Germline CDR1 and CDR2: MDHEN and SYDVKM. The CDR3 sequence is CASSLYRGPDTEAFF. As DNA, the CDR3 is TGTGCCAGCAGTTTGTACAGGGGGCCTGACACTGAAGCTTTCTTT.

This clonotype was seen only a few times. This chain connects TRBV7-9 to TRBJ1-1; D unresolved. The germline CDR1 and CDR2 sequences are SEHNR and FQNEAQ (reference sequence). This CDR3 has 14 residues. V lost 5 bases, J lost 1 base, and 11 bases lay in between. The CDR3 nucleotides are TGTGCCAGCAGCCCCCCACAGACGAACACTGAAGCTTTCTTT. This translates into CASSPPQTNTEAFF. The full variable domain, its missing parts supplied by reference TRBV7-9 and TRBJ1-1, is DTGVSQNPRHKITKRGQNVTFRCDPISEHNRLYWYRQTLGQGPEFLTYFQNEAQLEKSRLLSDRFSAERPKGSFSTLEIQRTEQGDSAMYLCASSPPQTNTEAFFGQGTRLTVV.

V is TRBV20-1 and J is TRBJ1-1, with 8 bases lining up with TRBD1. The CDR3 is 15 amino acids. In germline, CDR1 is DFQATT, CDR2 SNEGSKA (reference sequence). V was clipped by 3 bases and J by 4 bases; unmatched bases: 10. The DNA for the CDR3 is TGCAGTGCTAGTCACAGGGGGGAGATTTTCACTGAAGCTTTCTTT. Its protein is CSASHRGEIFTEAFF.

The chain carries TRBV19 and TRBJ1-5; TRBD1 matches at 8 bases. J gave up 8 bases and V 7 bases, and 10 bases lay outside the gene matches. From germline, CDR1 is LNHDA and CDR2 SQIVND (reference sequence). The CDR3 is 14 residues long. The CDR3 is CASTSDRGGEPQHF. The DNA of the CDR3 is TGTGCCAGTACGTCAGACAGGGGCGGGGAGCCCCAGCATTTT.

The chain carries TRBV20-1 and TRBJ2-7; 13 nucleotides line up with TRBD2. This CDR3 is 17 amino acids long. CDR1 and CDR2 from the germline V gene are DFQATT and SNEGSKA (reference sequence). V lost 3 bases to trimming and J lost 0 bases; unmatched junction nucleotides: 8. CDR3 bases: TGCAGTGCTAGGGTGACTAGCGGGAGGTTGTCCTCCTACGAGCAGTACTTC. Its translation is CSARVTSGRLSSYEQYF.

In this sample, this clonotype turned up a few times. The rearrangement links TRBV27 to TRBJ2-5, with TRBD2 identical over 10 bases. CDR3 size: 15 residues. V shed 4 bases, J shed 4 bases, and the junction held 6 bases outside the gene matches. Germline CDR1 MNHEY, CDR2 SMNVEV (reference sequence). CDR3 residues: CASSSSSGGGETQYF. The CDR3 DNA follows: TGTGCCAGCAGTTCATCTAGCGGGGGTGGAGAGACCCAGTACTTC.

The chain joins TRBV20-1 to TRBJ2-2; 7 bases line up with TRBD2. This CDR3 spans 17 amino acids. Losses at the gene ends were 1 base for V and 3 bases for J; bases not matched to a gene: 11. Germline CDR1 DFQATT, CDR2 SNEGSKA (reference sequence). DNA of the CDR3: TGCAGTGCTAGAGTACCCTCCGCGGGGGTCGACACCGGGGAGCTGTTTTTT. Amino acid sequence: CSARVPSAGVDTGELFF.

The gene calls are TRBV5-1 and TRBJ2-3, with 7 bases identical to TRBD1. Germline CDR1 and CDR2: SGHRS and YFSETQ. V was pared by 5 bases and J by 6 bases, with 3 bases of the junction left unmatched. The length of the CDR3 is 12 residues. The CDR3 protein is CASRMTGDTQYF. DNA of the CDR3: TGCGCCAGCAGGATGACAGGGGATACGCAGTATTTT.

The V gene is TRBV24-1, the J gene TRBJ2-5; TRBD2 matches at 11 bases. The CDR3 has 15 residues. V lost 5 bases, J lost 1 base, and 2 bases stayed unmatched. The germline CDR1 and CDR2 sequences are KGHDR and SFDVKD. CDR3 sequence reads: CATSATSGGQETQYF. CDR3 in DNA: TGTGCCACCAGTGCAACTAGCGGGGGCCAAGAGACCCAGTACTTC.

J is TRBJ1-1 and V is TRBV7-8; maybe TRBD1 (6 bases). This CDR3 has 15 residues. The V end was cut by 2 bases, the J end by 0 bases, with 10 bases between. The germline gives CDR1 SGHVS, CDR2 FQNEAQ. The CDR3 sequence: CASSLPGEVNTEAFF. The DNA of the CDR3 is TGTGCCAGCAGCTTACCAGGGGAGGTGAACACTGAAGCTTTCTTT.

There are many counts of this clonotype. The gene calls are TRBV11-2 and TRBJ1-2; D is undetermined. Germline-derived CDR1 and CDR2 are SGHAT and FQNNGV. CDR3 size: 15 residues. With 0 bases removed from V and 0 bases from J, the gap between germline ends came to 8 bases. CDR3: CASSLEVGANYGYTF. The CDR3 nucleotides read TGTGCCAGCAGCTTAGAAGTAGGCGCTAACTATGGCTACACCTTC.